This passage covers 25 T cell receptor beta chains from one sample sequenced in a study of T-cell memory formation after mild COVID-19. MiXCR, run by TCRdb on the 5' RACE reads, gives a single entry per CDR3 protein. The table has 280,000 or so distinct CDR3 sequences, around 17% seen once; the top ten hold under 25%. Sequenced: PBMCs or a T cell subset sorted from them (not recorded which). The receptors were sampled from a man younger than 30 who had mild COVID-19 (a few samples of this study predate the infection). Cell type and time point are not known.

This clonotype was seen only a few times. V and J are TRBV4-2 and TRBJ2-5, with D maybe TRBD2 (6 bases). Trimming stripped 5 bases from V and 0 bases from J, with 16 bases between. The CDR3 spans 16 residues. Germline CDR1 and CDR2: LGHNA and YNFKEQ. The CDR3 nucleotides read TGTGCCAGCAGCTCGATCGGCGGGGTAGACCAAGAGACCCAGTACTTC. This codes for CASSSIGGVDQETQYF.

Many counts were recorded for this clonotype. The chain combines TRBV7-2 with TRBJ2-7, with TRBD1 matching over 8 bases. The CDR3 is 13 residues long. The junction had 2 bases not matched to a gene; V was cut back by 1 base and J by 6 bases. Germline values: CDR1 SGHTA, CDR2 FQGNSA. The CDR3 loop reads CASSLGTGGEQYV. The DNA for the CDR3 is TGTGCCAGCAGCTTAGGAACAGGGGGCGAGCAGTACGTC.

This clonotype has just a few counts. For the CDR3, the DNA is TGTGCCGGGGACAGGGATGGGGAGCAGTTCTTC. This sequence encodes CAGDRDGEQFF. The chain couples TRBV7-9 to TRBJ2-1, with 9 bases matching TRBD1. The CDR3 length is 11 residues. J was trimmed by 10 bases and V by 11 bases; bases with no gene match: 6. In germline, CDR1 is SEHNR, CDR2 FQNEAQ (reference sequence).

There are a few counts of this clonotype. This chain joins TRBV7-2 and TRBJ2-2; 7 bases align to TRBD2. The CDR3 runs to 16 residues. V gave up 2 bases and J gave up 6 bases; unmatched junction bases: 9. The germline CDR1 and CDR2 sequences are SGHTA and FQGNSA. CDR3 in amino acids: CASSLPPGGNPGELFF. In DNA form, the CDR3 reads TGTGCCAGCAGCTTACCCCCGGGGGGAAATCCCGGGGAGCTGTTTTTT. Full variable domain (remainder filled in from reference TRBV7-2 and TRBJ2-2): GAGVSQSPSNKVTEKGKDVELRCDPISGHTALYWYRQSLGQGLEFLIYFQGNSAPDKSGLPSDRFSAERTGGSVSTLTIQRTQQEDSAVYLCASSLPPGGNPGELFFGEGSRLTVL.

In its sample, this clonotype was seen many times. This sequence joins TRBV20-1 and TRBJ2-3, with 9 bases fitting TRBD2. The CDR3 consists of 15 residues. J was trimmed by 4 bases and V by 4 bases; bases with no gene match: 9. The V gene's germline CDR1 is DFQATT and CDR2 SNEGSKA (reference sequence). The CDR3 loop is CSAKMGGGASDTQYF. CDR3 in DNA: TGCAGTGCTAAAATGGGCGGGGGGGCATCAGATACGCAGTATTTT.

This clonotype was seen a handful of times. The genes are TRBV11-2 and TRBJ2-5; D may be TRBD1 or TRBD2 (5 bases each). Deletions cut 3 bases from V and 3 bases from J, with 11 bases between. The CDR3 is made up of 14 amino acids. Germline V CDR1 and CDR2: SGHAT, FQNNGV. CDR3 bases: TGTGCCAGCAGCTTGGGACGTCTGGAAGAGACCCAGTACTTC. Translating gives CASSLGRLEETQYF.

This clonotype has a single count. No conserved phenylalanine or tryptophan is present at the end of the CDR3, so a read error is the likely explanation. The DNA is omitted, as the CDR3 cannot be located on it reliably, and the CDR3 follows TCRdb's listing. The CDR3 reads CAWSGGLAGTGLAL. The chain is built from TRBV30 and TRBJ2-5; the D call in the table, TRBD2, was not verified against the DNA. The germline CDR1 and CDR2 sequences are GTSNPN and SVGIG (reference sequence). The CDR3 is made up of 14 amino acids, end residues included.

The chain couples TRBV13 to TRBJ2-7; D unresolved. CDR1 PRHDT and CDR2 FYEKMQ come from the germline V gene (reference sequence). The CDR3 totals 12 residues. The V end lost 5 bases, the J end lost 5 bases, and 10 bases lay between the germline ends. The CDR3 region has the DNA TGTGCCAGCAGCCGGCCCCGCCACGAGCAGTACTTC. This codes for CASSRPRHEQYF.

J is TRBJ2-5 and V is TRBV10-3; 10 positions agree with TRBD2. The J segment lost 0 bases and the V segment lost 5 bases, leaving 0 bases of the junction unmatched. This CDR3 comprises 14 residues. Germline V gives CDR1 ENHRY, CDR2 SYGVKD. DNA for the CDR3: TGTGCCATCAGTCTAGCGGGGGACCAAGAGACCCAGTACTTC. As protein: CAISLAGDQETQYF.

This clonotype was picked up many times. The gene calls are TRBV7-6 and TRBJ2-1; D not resolved. CDR1 is SGHVS and CDR2 is FNYEAQ in the germline V gene. The CDR3 has 15 amino acids. V was cut by 6 bases and J by 0 bases, with 12 bases left in between. This CDR3 is CASSHQESSYNEQFF. In DNA, the CDR3 is TGTGCCAGCAGTCACCAGGAGAGCTCCTACAATGAGCAGTTCTTC.

This chain links TRBV5-1 with TRBJ2-3; D is ambiguous. Deletions cut 3 bases from V and 0 bases from J, with 11 bases between. The CDR3 runs 15 residues. The germline CDR1 and CDR2 sequences are SGHRS and YFSETQ. The CDR3 coding sequence is TGCGCCAGCAGCTCTATAGCTAGGAGCACAGATACGCAGTATTTT. Its protein is CASSSIARSTDTQYF.

The chain links TRBV11-2 to TRBJ2-3; D uncertain. The V gene lost 5 bases and the J gene lost 0 bases, with 18 bases spanning the gap. The CDR3 extends over 17 amino acids. Germline lookup yields CDR1 SGHAT and CDR2 FQNNGV. CDR3 sequence: CASSLPAVSPSTDTQYF. The CDR3 region has the DNA TGTGCCAGCAGCCTCCCGGCGGTTTCACCTAGCACAGATACGCAGTATTTT.

The chain uses TRBV19 and TRBJ2-2; D gene unclear. The V gene lost 1 base and the J gene lost 3 bases, with 6 bases spanning the gap. The CDR3 is 14 residues long. CDR1 is LNHDA, CDR2 SQIVND, per germline (reference sequence). The CDR3 protein is CASSIAHDTGELFF. The CDR3 coding sequence is TGTGCCAGTAGTATAGCCCATGACACCGGGGAGCTGTTTTTT.

The rearrangement uses TRBV10-3 and TRBJ1-2; D not certain. The CDR3 consists of 11 residues. CDR1 and CDR2 (germline): ENHRY, SYGVKD. Trimming stripped 3 bases from V and 10 bases from J, with 9 bases between. CDR3 region: CAISDGWYYTF. DNA of the CDR3: TGTGCCATCAGTGATGGCTGGTACTACACCTTC.

This clonotype was seen a few times. The chain carries TRBV7-2 and TRBJ1-1; 9 bases are shared with TRBD1. After removal of 4 bases from V and 5 bases from J, the junction contained 5 bases not matched to a gene. The germline V gene has CDR1 SGHTA and CDR2 FQGNSA. The CDR3 runs to 14 residues. The chain's CDR3 is CASSSTGGETEAFF. The CDR3 coding sequence is TGTGCCAGCAGCTCTACAGGGGGCGAGACTGAAGCTTTCTTT.

This clonotype was observed a handful of times. The CDR3 spells CASSEGQGPANTEAFF. CDR3 bases: TGTGCCAGCAGCGAGGGACAGGGGCCAGCAAACACTGAAGCTTTCTTT. The chain joins TRBV7-3 to TRBJ1-1, with 10 bases identical to TRBD1. This CDR3 contains 16 residues. Unmatched junction bases numbered 8, after V lost 5 bases and J lost 2 bases. Germline-derived CDR1 and CDR2 are SGHTA and FQGTGA.

V usage is TRBV4-3 and J usage is TRBJ1-1; 10 positions match TRBD1. Germline V lookup: CDR1 LGHNA, CDR2 YSLEER. V gave up 0 bases and J gave up 5 bases; unmatched junction bases: 6. The CDR3 sequence is 16 residues long. Written as DNA, the CDR3 is TGCGCCAGCAGCCAAGATCTAAGGACAGGGGGTACTGAAGCTTTCTTT. Translating gives CASSQDLRTGGTEAFF.

This clonotype was counted a single time. The conserved phenylalanine or tryptophan is not found at the CDR3 terminus, so this likely reflects a read error. This sequence joins TRBV2 and TRBJ1-2; 7 nucleotides agree with TRBD1. The length of the CDR3 is 13 residues. Germline V CDR1 and CDR2: SNHLY, FYNNEI. Trimming took 2 bases from V and 6 from J; bases not matched to a gene: 3. CDR3 region: CASSERGGDGYTL. The CDR3 DNA is TGTGCCAGCAGTGAAAGAGGGGGCGATGGCTACACCTTA.

The rearrangement joins TRBV5-1 to TRBJ2-6; no clear D. The CDR3 consists of 17 residues. The ends were cut back, 0 bases at V and 3 bases at J, with 13 bases in the middle. The V gene's germline CDR1 is SGHRS and CDR2 YFSETQ. As DNA, the CDR3 is TGCGCCAGCAGCTTGGTTGGGGAAATGTTTGGGGCCAACGTCCTGACTTTC. Amino acids: CASSLVGEMFGANVLTF.

This clonotype was picked up a small number of times. The genes are TRBV4-1 and TRBJ2-5; D possibly corresponds to TRBD1 (6 bases). The germline V and J ends were trimmed by 3 bases and 5 bases, with 10 bases remaining between them. The CDR3 is made up of 13 amino acids. The germline CDR1 and CDR2 sequences are MGHRA and YSYEKL. CDR3: CASSQGADETQYF. The CDR3 DNA is TGCGCCAGCAGCCAGGGGGCGGATGAGACCCAGTACTTC.

V is TRBV7-6 and J is TRBJ1-6, with a tentative D call TRBD1 (6 bases). CDR1 and CDR2 (germline): SGHVS, FNYEAQ. This CDR3 spans 15 amino acids. Trimming removed 5 bases at V and 7 bases at J, with 15 bases between. The CDR3 region is CASSTQQGRNSPLHF. CDR3 sequence (DNA): TGTGCCAGCAGCACGCAACAGGGACGGAATTCACCCCTCCACTTT.

This clonotype was seen more than once but under ten times. The V call is TRBV10-3, the J call TRBJ2-2, with TRBD2 matching 7 bases. The CDR3 contains 13 residues. Trimming took 6 bases from V and 7 from J; bases not matched to a gene: 5. The germline CDR1 and CDR2 sequences are ENHRY and SYGVKD. In DNA, the CDR3 is TGTGCCATCAGCACTAGCGTCGGCGGGGAGCTGTTTTTT. This gives the protein CAISTSVGGELFF.

The chain couples TRBV5-1 to TRBJ2-2; 8 bases line up with TRBD1. CDR1 and CDR2 (germline): SGHRS, YFSETQ. The CDR3 is 19 amino acids. The V and J ends lost 0 bases and 3 bases, in that order; junction bases with no gene match: 13. CDR3 nucleotide sequence: TGCGCCAGCAGCTTGGAACCCCGACAGGGGTCGATTGACACCGGGGAGCTGTTTTTT. Translated, it gives CASSLEPRQGSIDTGELFF.

This clonotype was recorded a few times. This chain connects TRBV25-1 to TRBJ1-2, with no clear D. Per the germline V gene, CDR1 is MGHDK and CDR2 is SYGVNS. The CDR3 is 14 residues long. Trimming stripped 3 bases from V and 6 bases from J, with 14 bases between. The CDR3 DNA reads as TGTGCCAGCAGTGAGTTCTCGGGTTTTGATGGCTACACCTTC. It encodes CASSEFSGFDGYTF.

This chain uses TRBV20-1 with TRBJ1-5; D is undetermined. Trimming removed 2 bases from V and 7 bases from J, with 12 bases in between. CDR1 and CDR2 (germline): DFQATT, SNEGSKA (reference sequence). The CDR3 totals 13 residues. The chain's CDR3 is CSARRGVGQPQHF. In DNA form, the CDR3 reads TGCAGTGCTAGACGGGGAGTGGGACAGCCCCAGCATTTT.